Each of the 16 T cell receptor beta chains below was sequenced from the same sample in a study of blood T cell repertoires in COVID-19. Clones were sequenced by immunoSEQ multiplex PCR, and TCRdb holds only the in-frame ones, with some missing. This sample has roughly 250,000 clones; around 85% occur once, and the top ten carry 4.3%. Source material: PBMCs or T cells enriched from blood (not recorded which). The receptor source for this set is a woman in her twenties or thirties who had recovered from COVID-19.

V gene TRBV28 combines with J gene TRBJ1-1; D is possibly TRBD1 (6 bases). This CDR3 region has 16 residues. Trimming pared 6 bases from V and 1 base from J, leaving 18 bases between. The germline V gene has CDR1 MDHEN and CDR2 SYDVKM. CDR3 loop: CASSQDRILGNTEAFF. CDR3 nucleotide sequence: TGTGCCAGCAGCCAAGACAGGATCCTTGGGAACACTGAAGCTTTCTTT. Full variable domain (rest looked up from reference TRBV28 and TRBJ1-1): DVKVTQSSRYLVKRTGEKVFLECVQDMDHENMFWYRQDPGLGLRLIYFSYDVKMKEKGDIPEGYSVSREKKERFSLILESASTNQTSMYLCASSQDRILGNTEAFFGQGTRLTVV.

This clone was seen a single time. J is TRBJ1-1 and V is TRBV29-1; 7 bases match TRBD1. V shed 3 bases and J 5 bases; nucleotides not matched to a gene: 9. CDR1 is SQVTM and CDR2 is ANQGSEA in the germline V gene. There are 14 residues in the CDR3. As DNA, the CDR3 is TGCAGCGTTGAGGGTAAGGGCAGGGGGACTGAAGCTTTCTTT. Translated: CSVEGKGRGTEAFF.

V usage is TRBV28 and J usage is TRBJ1-2; 8 bases align to TRBD1. The CDR3 loop spans 15 amino acids. V dropped 5 bases and J dropped 4; count of bases not matched to a gene: 9. Germline V gives CDR1 MDHEN, CDR2 SYDVKM. CDR3 in DNA: TGTGCCAGCAGTCCAGGGGGCGCTTCTAGCTATGGCTACACCTTC. This gives the protein CASSPGGASSYGYTF.

The chain recombines TRBV2 with TRBJ2-7; TRBD1 matches at 10 bases. The CDR3 sequence is 14 residues long. From germline, CDR1 is SNHLY and CDR2 FYNNEI. V was clipped by 5 bases and J by 2 bases; unmatched bases: 3. CDR3 coding DNA: TGTGCCAGCAGTTGGGACAGGGGTCCCTACGAGCAGTACTTC. Protein product: CASSWDRGPYEQYF.

The chain carries TRBV11-2 and TRBJ1-3, with TRBD1 matching over 9 bases. The germline V gene encodes CDR1 SGHAT and CDR2 FQNNGV. The CDR3 runs 16 residues. V shed 3 bases and J 2 bases; nucleotides not matched to a gene: 5. The CDR3 here is CASSFSGTGTGNTIYF. The CDR3, as DNA: TGTGCCAGCAGCTTTAGTGGGACAGGGACTGGAAACACCATATATTTT.

The table lists this clone with a count of one. This chain joins TRBV30 and TRBJ2-1, with D possibly matching TRBD1 (6 bases). This CDR3 is 12 amino acids long. V lost 4 bases, J lost 8 bases, and 12 bases lay in between. From germline, CDR1 is GTSNPN and CDR2 SVGIG (reference sequence). CDR3 sequence (DNA): TGTGCCTGGAACAGGGAAGGTGATGAGCAGTTCTTC. Protein product: CAWNREGDEQFF.

The V call is TRBV28, the J call TRBJ1-2, with no clear D. The CDR3 has 14 amino acids. Germline V gene data show CDR1 as MDHEN and CDR2 as SYDVKM. The V end was cut by 2 bases, the J end by 1 base, with 8 bases between. For the CDR3, the DNA is TGTGCCAGCAGTTTAGTGGGAGGTAACTATGGCTACACCTTC. Its translation is CASSLVGGNYGYTF.

This chain joins TRBV4-2 and TRBJ2-1; 10 bases align to TRBD2. J gave up 2 bases and V 0 bases, and 4 bases lay outside the gene matches. Germline lookup yields CDR1 LGHNA and CDR2 YNFKEQ. This CDR3 contains 17 residues. CDR3: CASSQDALAGAYNEQFF. The CDR3 DNA follows: TGTGCCAGCAGCCAAGATGCCCTAGCGGGAGCCTACAATGAGCAGTTCTTC.

The gene calls are TRBV30 and TRBJ1-1; 7 nucleotides align to TRBD1. The V and J ends lost 0 bases and 10 bases, in that order; junction bases with no gene match: 17. The germline CDR1 and CDR2 sequences are GTSNPN and SVGIG (reference sequence). CDR3 size: 16 residues. The CDR3 sequence: CAWSVSRTGVGVRAFF. For the CDR3, the DNA is TGTGCCTGGAGTGTAAGCCGTACAGGGGTCGGCGTGAGAGCTTTCTTT.

This chain joins TRBV10-2 and TRBJ2-1, with 11 bases that match TRBD2. Per germline, CDR1 WSHSY and CDR2 SAAADI. The J segment lost 4 bases and the V segment lost 3 bases, leaving 5 bases of the junction unmatched. This CDR3 has 16 residues. In nucleotides, the CDR3 is TGCGCCAGCAGTGATAAGGGGACTAGCGGATACAATGAGCAGTTCTTC. Encoded protein: CASSDKGTSGYNEQFF.

This clone was counted a few times. V gene TRBV28 combines with J gene TRBJ2-7; the D is unclear. CDR1 is MDHEN and CDR2 is SYDVKM in the germline V gene. The CDR3 extends over 16 amino acids. Trimming stripped 4 bases from V and 0 bases from J, with 16 bases between. In nucleotides, the CDR3 is TGTGCCAGCAGTTGGAGTCACCAATATAGCTCCTACGAGCAGTACTTC. Translating gives CASSWSHQYSSYEQYF.

The chain combines TRBV5-1 with TRBJ1-1; D call uncertain. Germline CDR1 is SGHRS and CDR2 is YFSETQ. The germline V and J ends were trimmed by 1 base and 0 bases, with 13 bases remaining between them. The CDR3 contains 16 residues. The CDR3 DNA reads TGCGCCAGCAGCTTGACCCCAGATCAGATGAACACTGAAGCTTTCTTT. Protein product: CASSLTPDQMNTEAFF.

J is TRBJ2-7 and V is TRBV6-5, with 7 bases lining up with TRBD1. This CDR3 has 14 residues. The V segment lost 2 bases and the J segment 4 bases; nucleotides outside the gene matches: 5. Germline V gene data show CDR1 as MNHEY and CDR2 as SVGAGI. This chain's CDR3 is CASSYGDSRYEQYF. CDR3 DNA sequence: TGTGCCAGCAGTTACGGGGACAGTAGATACGAGCAGTACTTC.

Note on this clone: One junction end disagrees with the germline gene, perhaps due to a read error. V usage is TRBV5-1 and J usage is TRBJ2-3, with D maybe TRBD2 (5 bases). This CDR3 is 16 amino acids long. Germline-derived CDR1 and CDR2 are SGHRS and YFSETQ. CDR3 in DNA: TGCGCCAGCAGCTTGATTCAAGCGGACCTCACAGATGCGCAGTATTTT. This translates into CASSLIQADLTDAQYF.

This chain links TRBV5-6 with TRBJ2-5, with TRBD2 identical over 7 bases. This CDR3 has 19 residues. Germline V gene data show CDR1 as SGHDT and CDR2 as YYEEEE. V lost 1 base, J lost 0 bases, and 15 bases stayed unmatched. DNA of the CDR3: TGTGCCAGCAGCTTGCTCCCAGGACTAGGTCGAAGGAACCAAGAGACCCAGTACTTC. Amino acids: CASSLLPGLGRRNQETQYF.

The chain joins TRBV3-1 (or the pseudogene TRBV3-2) to TRBJ2-4, with 16 bases aligning to TRBD2. CDR1 and CDR2 (germline): LGHDT, YNNKEL (reference sequence). V dropped 3 bases and J dropped 0; count of bases not matched to a gene: 11. This CDR3 has 21 amino acids. The CDR3 DNA follows: TGTGCCAGCAGCCACACCGGGACTAGCGGGAGGGACGGGCTAGCCAAAAACATTCAGTACTTC. Protein: CASSHTGTSGRDGLAKNIQYF.